These T cell receptor beta chains were read from a single sample in a study of technical replicates of blood from a handful of donors. TCRdb keeps only in-frame clones here, not all; method: immunoSEQ multiplex PCR. In the table there are over 70,000 clones, about 94% of which are singletons. The sample was T cells isolated from PBMCs. The origin of the receptors is a human donor in good health. The CDR3 runs from the conserved cysteine through the conserved F or W. Each record gives: CDR3 length, V gene, J gene, D gene, clone size, CDR3 protein. A D gene is named only where the DNA matches it firmly. Only part of the rows carry a size: once, few, many, or a class if the clone is expanded.

15	TRBV7-9	TRBJ2-3	NA	NA	CASTDGQHSTDTQYF
13	TRBV28	TRBJ1-1	NA	NA	CASRDSLNTEAFF
14	TRBV18	TRBJ1-2	NA	few	CASSPRDRNYGYTF
19	TRBV9	TRBJ2-2	TRBD2	NA	CASSVDRLAGVTYTGELFF
14	TRBV19	TRBJ2-2	TRBD1	NA	CASRQTGSTGELFF
15	TRBV7-3	TRBJ1-1	TRBD1	NA	CASSFDRAMNTEAFF
14	TRBV28	TRBJ1-3	NA	NA	CASGPGPSGNTIYF
13	TRBV14	TRBJ2-7	TRBD1	NA	CASKGQTTYEQYF
15	TRBV7-2	TRBJ2-1	TRBD2	NA	CASSSDSSGSTEQFF
8	TRBV6-9	TRBJ2-1	NA	NA	CGLNEQFF
11	TRBV29-1	TRBJ1-2	NA	NA	CSVEADRGYTF
13	TRBV7-9	TRBJ1-1	TRBD1	NA	CASSHYRGPEAFF